The clone carrying this TCR beta chain was seen a single time. This sample is drawn from a study of blood T cell repertoires in COVID-19. Study information: Acute-phase and convalescent COVID-19 samples originated in the United States, Italy and Spain. PBMCs, B-cell-depleted T cells, or T cells were the source of the cDNA or gDNA that made up the material.

Methods used by the authors: By means of reference gene primer amplification, nucleated cell counts were estimated. Using immunoSEQ multiplex PCR, the repertoire was profiled, and TCRdb retains in-frame clones only, with some absent. The V and J calls and the clone size are those of that table, but D and trimming were determined from the DNA. This table has roughly 200,000 clones, under 90% appearing once. The germline CDR1 and CDR2 sequences are SGHNT and YENEEA. This CDR3 region has 11 residues. V shed 1 base and J shed 14 bases, with 6 bases lying between them. The sample taken for sequencing was peripheral blood. The clonotype was recovered from a woman of 80 years or more with active or convalescent COVID-19. This chain joins TRBV11-3 and TRBJ1-6; D unclear. CDR3 protein: CASSLAGSLHF. The CDR3 nucleotides are TGTGCCAGCAGCTTAGCGGGATCCCTCCACTTT.